A selection of T cell receptor beta chains follows, all from one sample in a study of T cells expressing NK-cell markers. From its re-call of the 5' RACE reads, TCRdb lists each CDR3 protein once, without DNA. This table holds 150,000 to 200,000 distinct CDR3 sequences. The specimen was blood T cells: a sorted CD56 or NKG2C T cell subset, CD4+ or CD8+ T cells, or bulk PBMC T cells (not recorded which). Source of these receptors: a woman between 18 and 69 years old in good health. Both conserved end residues are part of each CDR3. The order of the fields is V gene, J gene, CDR3 protein.

TRBV12-3/TRBV12-4,TRBJ2-3,CASGGTGVDTQYF
TRBV10-3,TRBJ1-6,CAISESGQISSPLHF
TRBV5-1,TRBJ2-4,CASSPGHSGTVAKNIQYF
TRBV11-1,TRBJ2-1,CASSSGQGPSGRNYNEQFF
TRBV12-3/TRBV12-4,TRBJ1-1,CASSLGGSLNAAAFF
TRBV20-1,TRBJ2-1,CSAIIRGPSGRASYNEQFF
TRBV28,TRBJ1-5,CASSLPPGLSNQPQHF
TRBV18,TRBJ2-7,CASSPQAGEGEQYF
TRBV20-1,TRBJ1-1,CSVTGGGNTEAFF
TRBV6-1,TRBJ2-5,CASSEAGARAQETQYF
TRBV5-1,TRBJ1-2,CASSLEAADYGYTF
TRBV20-1,TRBJ2-1,CSATDLAGVYNEQFF
TRBV10-3,TRBJ2-1,CAIRKAGGEGYNEQFF
TRBV12-3/TRBV12-4,TRBJ1-3,CASNRDRVGNTIYF